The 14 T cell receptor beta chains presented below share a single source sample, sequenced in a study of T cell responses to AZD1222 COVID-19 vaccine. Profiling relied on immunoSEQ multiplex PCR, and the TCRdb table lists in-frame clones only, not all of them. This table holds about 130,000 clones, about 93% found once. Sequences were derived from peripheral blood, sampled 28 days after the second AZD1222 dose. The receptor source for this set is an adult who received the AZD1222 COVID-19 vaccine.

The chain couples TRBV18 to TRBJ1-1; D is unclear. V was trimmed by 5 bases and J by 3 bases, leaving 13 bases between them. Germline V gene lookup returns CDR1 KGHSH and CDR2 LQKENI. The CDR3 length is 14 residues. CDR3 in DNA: TGTGCCAGCTCATTCACGGATCGGGACACTGAAGCTTTCTTT. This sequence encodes CASSFTDRDTEAFF.

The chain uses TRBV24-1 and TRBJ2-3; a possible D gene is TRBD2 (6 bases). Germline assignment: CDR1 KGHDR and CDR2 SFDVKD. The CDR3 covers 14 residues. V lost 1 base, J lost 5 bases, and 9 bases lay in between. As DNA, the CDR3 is TGTGCCACCAGTGATTTTCCCGGGGGAGATACGCAGTATTTT. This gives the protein CATSDFPGGDTQYF.

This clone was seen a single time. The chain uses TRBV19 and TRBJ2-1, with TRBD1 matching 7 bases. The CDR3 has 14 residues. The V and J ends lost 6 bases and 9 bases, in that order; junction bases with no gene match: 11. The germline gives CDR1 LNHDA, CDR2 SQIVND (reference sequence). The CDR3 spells CASRGQVGRGEQFF. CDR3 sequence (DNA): TGTGCCAGTAGAGGACAGGTGGGAAGGGGTGAGCAGTTCTTC.

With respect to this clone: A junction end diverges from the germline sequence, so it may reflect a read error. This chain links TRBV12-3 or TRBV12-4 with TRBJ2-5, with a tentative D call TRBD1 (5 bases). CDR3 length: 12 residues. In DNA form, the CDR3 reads TGTGCCAGCAGTTTAGCAGGAAGACAGTTAAACTTC. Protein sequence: CASSLAGRQLNF.

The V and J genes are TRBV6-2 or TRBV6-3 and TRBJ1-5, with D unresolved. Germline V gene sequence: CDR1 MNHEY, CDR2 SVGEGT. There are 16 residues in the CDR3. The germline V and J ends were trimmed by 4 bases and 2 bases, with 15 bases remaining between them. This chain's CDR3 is CASSFILDGRNQPQHF. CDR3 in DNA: TGTGCCAGCAGTTTCATCCTGGACGGACGCAATCAGCCCCAGCATTTT.

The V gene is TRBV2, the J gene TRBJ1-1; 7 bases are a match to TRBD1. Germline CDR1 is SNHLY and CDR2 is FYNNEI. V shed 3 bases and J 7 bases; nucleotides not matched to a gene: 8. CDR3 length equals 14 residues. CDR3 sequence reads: CASSETGFSGEAFF. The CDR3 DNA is TGTGCCAGCAGTGAGACAGGGTTTAGTGGTGAAGCTTTCTTT.

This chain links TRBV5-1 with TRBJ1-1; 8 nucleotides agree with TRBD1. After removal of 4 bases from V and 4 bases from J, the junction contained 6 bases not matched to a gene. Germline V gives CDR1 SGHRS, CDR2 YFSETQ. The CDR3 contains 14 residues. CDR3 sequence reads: CASSQGTGGTEAFF. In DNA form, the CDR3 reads TGCGCCAGCAGCCAAGGGACAGGCGGCACTGAAGCTTTCTTT.

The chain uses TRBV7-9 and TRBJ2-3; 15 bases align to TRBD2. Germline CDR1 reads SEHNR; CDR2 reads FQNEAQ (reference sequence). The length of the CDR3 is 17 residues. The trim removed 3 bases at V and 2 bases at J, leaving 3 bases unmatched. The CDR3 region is CASSLGLAGGTTDTQYF. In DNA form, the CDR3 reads TGTGCCAGCAGCTTGGGACTAGCGGGGGGTACCACAGATACGCAGTATTTT.

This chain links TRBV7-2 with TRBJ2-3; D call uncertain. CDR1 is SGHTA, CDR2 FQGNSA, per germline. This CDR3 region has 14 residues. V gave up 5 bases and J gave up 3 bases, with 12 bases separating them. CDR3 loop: CASSNRFNTDTQYF. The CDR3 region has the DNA TGTGCCAGCAGCAACCGATTTAATACAGATACGCAGTATTTT.

CDR3 coding DNA: TGTGCCAGCAGGACAATGGAGGGTCGGGACACTGAAGCTTTCTTT. Encoded protein: CASRTMEGRDTEAFF. The J gene is TRBJ1-1, the V gene TRBV2; no reliable D call. The CDR3 runs 15 residues. Between the trimmed V and J ends, which lost 6 bases and 3 bases, there was a span of 17 bases. Germline V gene sequence: CDR1 SNHLY, CDR2 FYNNEI.

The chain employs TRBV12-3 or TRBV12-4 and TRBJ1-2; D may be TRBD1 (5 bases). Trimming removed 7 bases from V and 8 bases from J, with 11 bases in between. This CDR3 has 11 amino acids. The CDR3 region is CASKGYGGYTF. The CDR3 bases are TGTGCCAGCAAGGGGTACGGAGGCTACACCTTC.

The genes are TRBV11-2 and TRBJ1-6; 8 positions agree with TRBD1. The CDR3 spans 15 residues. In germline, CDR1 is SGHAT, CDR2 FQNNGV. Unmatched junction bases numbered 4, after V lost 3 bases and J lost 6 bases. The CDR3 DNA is TGTGCCAGCAGCTTCGGACAGGGTTTTAATTCACCCCTCCACTTT. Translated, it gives CASSFGQGFNSPLHF.

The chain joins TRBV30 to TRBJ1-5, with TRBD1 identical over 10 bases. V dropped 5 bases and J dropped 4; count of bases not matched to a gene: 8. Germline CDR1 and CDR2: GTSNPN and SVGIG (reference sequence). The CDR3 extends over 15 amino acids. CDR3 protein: CAWSTGGGRNQPQHF. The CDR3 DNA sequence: TGTGCCTGGTCGACAGGGGGCGGCAGGAATCAGCCCCAGCATTTT.

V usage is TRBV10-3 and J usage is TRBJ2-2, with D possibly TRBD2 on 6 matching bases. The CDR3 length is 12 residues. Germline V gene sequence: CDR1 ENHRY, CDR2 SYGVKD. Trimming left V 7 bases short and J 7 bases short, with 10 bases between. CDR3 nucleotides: TGTGCCATCACCGGGGACTTCGGGGAGCTGTTTTTT. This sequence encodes CAITGDFGELFF.